The rows below give T cell receptor beta chains drawn from one sample of a study of T-cell reconstitution after alpha-beta-depleted transplantation in children. TCRdb re-analysed the PCR reads in MiXCR, keeping a single row per CDR3 protein. This sample has about 300,000 distinct CDR3 sequences, with over 9.5% found just once. The material sequenced was PBMCs, taken before TCRalphabeta/CD19-depleted stem cell transplant. All receptors derive from a boy less than two years old with acute myeloid leukemia, due to receive a stem cell transplant. Both conserved end residues are part of each CDR3. A D gene is named only where the DNA matches it firmly. Clone size is not always given. Where it is, it says once, few, many or a class for expanded clones.

j_call: TRBJ2-2; d_call: TRBD2; v_call: TRBV7-2; clone_size: many; cdr3_aa: CASSPLPGGNTGELFF; cdr3_nt: TGTGCCAGCAGCCCCCTGCCGGGAGGGAACACCGGGGAGCTGTTTTTT
j_call: TRBJ2-7; d_call: .; v_call: TRBV10-3; clone_size: many; cdr3_aa: CAISAGTDPRAGYF; cdr3_nt: TGTGCCATCAGTGCCGGGACCGACCCTCGAGCAGGGTACTTC
j_call: TRBJ2-1; d_call: .; v_call: TRBV7-3; clone_size: many; cdr3_aa: CASSLIGQGSYNEQFF; cdr3_nt: TGTGCCAGCAGCTTAATAGGGCAGGGTTCCTACAATGAGCAGTTCTTC
j_call: TRBJ1-1; d_call: .; v_call: TRBV28; clone_size: .; cdr3_aa: CASRRLNTEAFF; cdr3_nt: TGTGCCAGCAGGAGATTGAACACTGAAGCTTTCTTT
j_call: TRBJ1-2; d_call: TRBD1; v_call: TRBV7-9; clone_size: .; cdr3_aa: CASSLWTGPNYGYTF; cdr3_nt: TGTGCCAGCAGCCTCTGGACAGGGCCAAACTATGGCTACACCTTC
j_call: TRBJ2-3; d_call: .; v_call: TRBV6-5; clone_size: .; cdr3_aa: CASSYSIGTDTQYF; cdr3_nt: TGTGCCAGCAGTTACTCAATTGGGACAGATACGCAGTATTTT
j_call: TRBJ1-1; d_call: .; v_call: TRBV21-1; clone_size: many; cdr3_aa: CASSKATGRIEAFF; cdr3_nt: TGTGCCAGCAGCAAAGCGACAGGGAGAATTGAAGCTTTCTTT
j_call: TRBJ1-2; d_call: .; v_call: TRBV20-1; clone_size: many; cdr3_aa: CSASSVSGRSNYGYTF; cdr3_nt: TGCAGTGCTAGTAGTGTCAGCGGGCGGTCTAACTATGGCTACACCTTC
j_call: TRBJ2-1; d_call: TRBD2; v_call: TRBV27; clone_size: many; cdr3_aa: CASSFIAGLYNEQFF; cdr3_nt: TGTGCCAGCAGTTTCATAGCGGGGTTGTACAATGAGCAGTTCTTC
j_call: TRBJ2-5; d_call: .; v_call: TRBV11-2; clone_size: many; cdr3_aa: CASSLLLGRNQETQYF; cdr3_nt: TGTGCCAGCAGCTTACTCTTGGGACGGAACCAAGAGACCCAGTACTTC
j_call: TRBJ2-7; d_call: .; v_call: TRBV12-3/TRBV12-4; clone_size: many; cdr3_aa: CASSPARGRWYEQYF; cdr3_nt: TGTGCCAGCAGCCCGGCCCGGGGACGATGGTACGAGCAGTACTTC
j_call: TRBJ1-3; d_call: .; v_call: TRBV6-1; clone_size: many; cdr3_aa: CASISTVGYSGNTIYF; cdr3_nt: TGTGCCAGCATCTCGACAGTGGGGTACTCTGGAAACACCATATATTTT
j_call: TRBJ2-5; d_call: TRBD1; v_call: TRBV4-2; clone_size: few; cdr3_aa: CASSQGESQGLVTQYF; cdr3_nt: TGTGCCAGCAGCCAAGGGGAATCACAGGGGTTGGTGACCCAGTACTTC
j_call: TRBJ2-2; d_call: .; v_call: TRBV5-1; clone_size: .; cdr3_aa: CASKNQASSQSGELFF; cdr3_nt: TGCGCCAGCAAAAATCAAGCTAGCAGTCAGTCCGGGGAGCTGTTTTTT
j_call: TRBJ2-7; d_call: .; v_call: TRBV6-1; clone_size: many; cdr3_aa: CASSPNGSKDYEQYF; cdr3_nt: TGTGCCAGCAGCCCAAACGGGTCCAAGGACTACGAGCAGTACTTC
j_call: TRBJ2-5; d_call: .; v_call: TRBV5-1; clone_size: .; cdr3_aa: CASSLALGNQETQYF; cdr3_nt: TGCGCCAGCAGCTTGGCCTTGGGCAACCAAGAGACCCAGTACTTC
j_call: TRBJ2-1; d_call: TRBD1; v_call: TRBV3-1; clone_size: .; cdr3_aa: CASSQVQGVGYNEQFF; cdr3_nt: TGTGCCAGCAGCCAAGTTCAGGGGGTAGGTTACAATGAGCAGTTCTTC
j_call: TRBJ1-2; d_call: .; v_call: TRBV10-3; clone_size: .; cdr3_aa: CAISESGAQDNYGYTF; cdr3_nt: TGTGCCATCAGTGAGTCCGGGGCTCAAGATAACTATGGCTACACCTTC
j_call: TRBJ2-1; d_call: TRBD2; v_call: TRBV15; clone_size: many; cdr3_aa: CATSSLGLAGAPSYNEQFF; cdr3_nt: TGTGCCACCAGCAGCCTTGGACTAGCGGGGGCTCCCTCCTACAATGAGCAGTTCTTC
j_call: TRBJ2-3; d_call: TRBD1; v_call: TRBV5-1; clone_size: many; cdr3_aa: CASSGGQGFDTQYF; cdr3_nt: TGCGCCAGCAGCGGTGGACAGGGGTTTGATACGCAGTATTTT
j_call: TRBJ1-1; d_call: .; v_call: TRBV5-1; clone_size: many; cdr3_aa: CASSLFRNRDTEAFF; cdr3_nt: TGCGCCAGCAGCTTGTTCAGGAATCGGGACACTGAAGCTTTCTTT
j_call: TRBJ1-1; d_call: .; v_call: TRBV10-3; clone_size: many; cdr3_aa: CAISGGTPGTIEAFF; cdr3_nt: TGTGCCATCAGTGGCGGGACACCCGGAACGATTGAAGCTTTCTTT
j_call: TRBJ2-1; d_call: .; v_call: TRBV2; clone_size: few; cdr3_aa: CASVGGPYYNEQFF; cdr3_nt: TGTGCCAGCGTAGGGGGGCCCTACTACAATGAGCAGTTCTTC
j_call: TRBJ2-2; d_call: .; v_call: TRBV5-5; clone_size: few; cdr3_aa: CASSLLHVAITGELFF; cdr3_nt: TGTGCCAGCAGCTTGCTTCATGTTGCGATCACCGGGGAGCTGTTTTTT
j_call: TRBJ2-5; d_call: .; v_call: TRBV20-1; clone_size: few; cdr3_aa: CSLGLQETQYF; cdr3_nt: TGCAGTCTCGGGCTCCAAGAGACCCAGTACTTC
j_call: TRBJ2-6; d_call: .; v_call: TRBV4-3; clone_size: few; cdr3_aa: CASSQDLFSGANVLTF; cdr3_nt: TGCGCCAGCAGCCAAGATCTATTCTCTGGGGCCAACGTCCTGACTTTC
j_call: TRBJ2-1; d_call: TRBD2; v_call: TRBV12-3/TRBV12-4; clone_size: many; cdr3_aa: CASSLPLAGGRVEQFF; cdr3_nt: TGTGCCAGCAGTTTGCCCCTAGCGGGGGGCCGGGTTGAGCAGTTCTTC
j_call: TRBJ2-3; d_call: .; v_call: TRBV5-1; clone_size: .; cdr3_aa: CASSWTSSGARDTQYF; cdr3_nt: TGCGCCAGCAGCTGGACTAGTTCAGGGGCAAGGGATACGCAGTATTTT
j_call: TRBJ2-3; d_call: TRBD1; v_call: TRBV29-1; clone_size: many; cdr3_aa: CSVEDRTGWTDTQYF; cdr3_nt: TGCAGCGTTGAAGATCGGACAGGGTGGACAGATACGCAGTATTTT
j_call: TRBJ2-7; d_call: .; v_call: TRBV6-1; clone_size: many; cdr3_aa: CASTSWGGTYEQYF; cdr3_nt: TGTGCCAGCACGTCTTGGGGGGGCACCTACGAGCAGTACTTC
j_call: TRBJ1-3; d_call: .; v_call: TRBV4-2; clone_size: .; cdr3_aa: CASSQGQVGGMSSGNTIYF; cdr3_nt: TGTGCCAGCAGCCAAGGGCAAGTGGGCGGAATGAGCTCTGGAAACACCATATATTTT